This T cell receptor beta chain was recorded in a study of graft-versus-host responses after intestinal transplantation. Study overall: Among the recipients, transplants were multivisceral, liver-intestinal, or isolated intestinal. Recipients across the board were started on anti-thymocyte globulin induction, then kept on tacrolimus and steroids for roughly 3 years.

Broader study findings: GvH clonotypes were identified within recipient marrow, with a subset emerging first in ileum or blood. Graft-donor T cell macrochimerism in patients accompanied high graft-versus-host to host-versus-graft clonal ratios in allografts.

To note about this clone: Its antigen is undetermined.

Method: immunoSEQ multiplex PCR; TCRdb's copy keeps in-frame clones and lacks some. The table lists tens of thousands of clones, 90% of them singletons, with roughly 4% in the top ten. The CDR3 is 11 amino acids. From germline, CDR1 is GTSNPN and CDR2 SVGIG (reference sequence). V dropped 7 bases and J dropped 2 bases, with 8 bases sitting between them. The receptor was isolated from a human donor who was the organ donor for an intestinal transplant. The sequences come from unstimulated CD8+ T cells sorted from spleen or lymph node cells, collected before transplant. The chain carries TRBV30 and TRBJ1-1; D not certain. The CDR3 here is CAYGLNTEAFF. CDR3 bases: TGTGCCTACGGACTAAACACTGAAGCTTTCTTT. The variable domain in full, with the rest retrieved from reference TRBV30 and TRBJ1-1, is SQTIHQWPATLVQPVGSPLSLECTVEGTSNPNLYWYRQAAGRGLQLLFYSVGIGQISSEVPQNLSASRPQDRQFILSSKKLLLSDSGFYLCAYGLNTEAFFGQGTRLTVV.